This T cell receptor (beta chain) was captured by sequencing in a study of blood T cells in healthy people across ages. The CDR3 loop spans 16 amino acids. V was pared by 0 bases and J by 7 bases, with 8 bases of the junction left unmatched. Germline V gene sequence: CDR1 LGHDT, CDR2 YNNKEL (reference sequence). Primers used in a second PCR of about 6 to 11 cycles were a sample-barcoded 5' primer and a J-beta primer mix. A template-switch adaptor containing 12 random nucleotides labeled each cDNA molecule. Each CDR3 protein is one row after TCRdb ran MiXCR on the 5' RACE reads. The sample yields approximately 690,000 distinct CDR3 sequences, over 40% seen once.

This rearrangement joins TRBV3-1 to TRBJ2-7; 11 nucleotides agree with TRBD2. This TCR derives from a man aged 80 or over in good health. Sequences were obtained from blood. The CDR3, as DNA: TGTGCCAGCAGCCAAGATCGGAGACTAGCGGGACGTGAGCAGTACTTC. This gives the protein CASSQDRRLAGREQYF.